These T cell receptor beta chains were read from a single sample in a study of blood T cell repertoires in COVID-19. Libraries were prepared by immunoSEQ multiplex PCR; TCRdb keeps only in-frame clonotypes and omits some of them. The data show 200,000 to 250,000 clones, 82% seen once. The sample comprised peripheral blood. These receptors came from a woman at least 80 years old with acute or convalescent COVID-19. Each CDR3 is given with its conserved first and last residue. Each record gives: D gene, clone size, J gene, V gene, CDR3 protein, CDR3 DNA. D genes are given only for firm matches. Only part of the rows carry a size: once, few, many, or a class if the clone is expanded.

>TRBD1|NA|TRBJ1-1|TRBV2
CASSRQGVRNTEAFF
TGTGCCAGCAGTCGACAGGGGGTCAGGAACACTGAAGCTTTCTTT
>TRBD2|NA|TRBJ2-5|TRBV5-1
CASSPSGGAKETQYF
TGCGCCAGCAGCCCTAGCGGGGGGGCAAAAGAGACCCAGTACTTC
>NA|NA|TRBJ1-4|TRBV2
CASSERGEDEKLFF
TGTGCCAGCAGTGAACGGGGGGAGGATGAAAAACTGTTTTTT
>NA|NA|TRBJ1-4|TRBV3-1/TRBV3-2
CASSEGWDNEKLFF
TGTGCCAGCAGCGAGGGATGGGATAATGAAAAACTGTTTTTT
>NA|once|TRBJ2-1|TRBV6-1
CASSEGGGAYNEQFF
TGTGCCAGCAGTGAAGGTGGAGGGGCTTACAATGAGCAGTTCTTC
>TRBD1|NA|TRBJ1-6|TRBV11-2
CASSLPGQGRYSPLHF
TGTGCCAGCAGCTTACCAGGACAGGGTCGATATTCACCCCTCCACTTT
>TRBD1|NA|TRBJ2-7|TRBV28
CASGTQGDEQYF
TGTGCCAGCGGTACACAGGGGGACGAGCAGTACTTC
>NA|NA|TRBJ2-5|TRBV2
CASRWQEGRETQYF
TGTGCCAGCAGGTGGCAGGAGGGACGAGAGACCCAGTACTTC
>TRBD1|NA|TRBJ1-4|TRBV6-2/TRBV6-3
CASSYGGQTNEKLFF
TGTGCCAGCAGTTACGGGGGACAGACTAATGAAAAACTGTTTTTT
>NA|once|TRBJ1-2|TRBV5-6
CASSLNPAEGYTF
TGTGCCAGCAGCTTGAACCCGGCGGAAGGCTACACCTTC
>NA|NA|TRBJ2-3|TRBV21-1
CASTSRGRGRRGPTDTQYF
TGTGCCAGCACCTCAAGGGGACGGGGTCGGAGGGGACCCACAGATACGCAGTATTTT
>TRBD2|NA|TRBJ2-3|TRBV5-5
CASSSPQRGRDTQYF
TGTGCCAGCAGCTCCCCCCAGCGGGGCCGAGATACGCAGTATTTT
>TRBD1|NA|TRBJ1-2|TRBV6-1
CASSDLGGQGTLTNYGYTF
TGTGCCAGCAGTGACCTGGGAGGACAGGGGACCTTAACCAACTATGGCTACACCTTC
>NA|NA|TRBJ1-2|TRBV28
CASSPDQTDYYTF
TGTGCCAGCAGTCCCGACCAGACAGATTACTACACCTTC
>TRBD1|NA|TRBJ2-1|TRBV5-1
CASSLQSQTGFDEQFF
TGCGCCAGCAGCTTGCAATCACAGACAGGGTTCGATGAGCAGTTCTTC
>NA|once|TRBJ1-1|TRBV7-2
CASSLGGGRTEAFF
TGTGCCAGCAGCTTAGGGGGGGGTAGAACTGAAGCTTTCTTT
>NA|NA|TRBJ2-1|TRBV7-2
CASSLVGDSAQFF
TGTGCCAGCAGCTTAGTAGGAGACTCTGCACAGTTCTTC
>NA|NA|TRBJ1-1|TRBV7-3
CASSLTSGRGANTEAFF
TGTGCCAGCAGCTTAACCTCGGGCAGGGGCGCGAACACTGAAGCTTTCTTT
>NA|once|TRBJ1-4|TRBV14
CASSRGGGTNEKLFF
TGTGCCAGCAGCCGCGGCGGGGGTACTAATGAAAAACTGTTTTTT
>TRBD2|NA|TRBJ2-1|TRBV19
CASRSSGGANNEQFF
TGTGCCAGTAGATCTAGCGGGGGGGCCAACAATGAGCAGTTCTTC
>TRBD1|NA|TRBJ1-5|TRBV12-5
CASGLVLVPPGTASNQPQHF
TGTGCTAGTGGTTTGGTACTAGTTCCCCCCGGGACAGCGAGCAATCAGCCCCAGCATTTT
>NA|NA|TRBJ1-6|TRBV7-2
CASSSTGYSPLHF
TGTGCCAGCAGCAGCACAGGTTATTCACCCCTCCACTTT
>NA|NA|TRBJ1-5|TRBV28
CASSSQGISNQPQHF
TGTGCCAGCAGCTCCCAGGGGATTAGCAATCAGCCCCAGCATTTT
>TRBD1|NA|TRBJ1-2|TRBV9
CASSVGQGLYGYTF
TGTGCCAGCAGCGTTGGACAGGGGCTCTATGGCTACACCTTC
>NA|NA|TRBJ1-3|TRBV5-1
CASSWRGQTSSGNTIYF
TGCGCCAGCAGCTGGCGCGGGCAGACCTCCTCTGGAAACACCATATATTTT
>TRBD2|NA|TRBJ2-7|TRBV27
CASSFLSGGMEEQYF
TGTGCCAGCAGTTTTCTGTCGGGGGGGATGGAAGAGCAGTACTTC
>NA|NA|TRBJ2-1|TRBV10-3
CAITKGPRDNEQFF
TGTGCCATCACTAAGGGGCCCCGCGACAATGAGCAGTTCTTC
>TRBD1|NA|TRBJ1-1|TRBV3-1/TRBV3-2
CASSQDWGQGAEAFF
TGTGCCAGCAGCCAAGATTGGGGACAGGGCGCTGAAGCTTTCTTT
>TRBD1|NA|TRBJ1-4|TRBV24-1
CATSGGTEEKLFF
TGTGCCACCAGTGGAGGGACAGAAGAAAAACTGTTTTTT
>TRBD1|NA|TRBJ2-2|TRBV7-2
CASSLDRGVAGELFF
TGTGCCAGCAGCCTAGACAGGGGCGTCGCCGGGGAGCTGTTTTTT
>TRBD1|NA|TRBJ1-1|TRBV3-1/TRBV3-2
CASSRTGYTEAFF
TGTGCCAGCAGCAGGACAGGGTACACTGAAGCTTTCTTT
>NA|NA|TRBJ1-5|TRBV15
CATSRAAGAYSNQPQHF
TGTGCCACCAGCAGAGCAGCAGGCGCCTATAGCAATCAGCCCCAGCATTTT
>NA|NA|TRBJ2-7|TRBV6-2/TRBV6-3
CASSWGVAVDEQYF
TGTGCCAGCAGCTGGGGGGTAGCGGTCGACGAGCAGTACTTC
>TRBD1|NA|TRBJ2-7|TRBV27
CASSTLGTGDYEQYF
TGTGCCAGCAGTACACTTGGGACAGGAGACTACGAGCAGTACTTC
>TRBD1|NA|TRBJ2-7|TRBV13
CASSLRTGQDRSEQYF
TGTGCCAGCAGCCTCCGGACAGGGCAGGATAGAAGCGAGCAGTACTTC
>TRBD1|NA|TRBJ1-1|TRBV7-8
CASSLAHWGQGENTEAFF
TGTGCCAGCAGCTTAGCACACTGGGGACAGGGGGAGAACACTGAAGCTTTCTTT
>TRBD2|NA|TRBJ2-3|TRBV2
CASNLRRGGNTDTQYF
TGTGCCAGCAACTTAAGACGGGGGGGAAACACAGATACGCAGTATTTT
>NA|NA|TRBJ2-1|TRBV5-1
CASNRESYNEQFF
TGCGCCAGTAACAGGGAATCCTACAATGAGCAGTTCTTC
>TRBD1|NA|TRBJ1-6|TRBV19
CASTPRGTGSYNSPLHF
TGTGCCAGTACCCCCAGGGGGACGGGCTCCTATAATTCACCCCTCCACTTT
>NA|NA|TRBJ2-6|TRBV6-5
CASKQGGGANVLTF
TGTGCCAGCAAGCAGGGAGGTGGGGCCAACGTCCTGACTTTC
>TRBD2|NA|TRBJ2-5|TRBV7-6
CASSYPGLAEKETQYF
TGTGCCAGCAGCTACCCGGGACTAGCGGAGAAAGAGACCCAGTACTTC
>NA|NA|TRBJ2-3|TRBV6-5
CASSIRELSGDTQYF
TGTGCCAGCAGTATCCGGGAACTTTCGGGGGATACGCAGTATTTT
>TRBD2|NA|TRBJ2-3|TRBV5-4
CASSFGLAGGTDTQYF
TGTGCCAGCAGCTTTGGACTAGCGGGGGGCACAGATACGCAGTATTTT
>NA|NA|TRBJ2-2|TRBV5-1
CASSLGQTNTGELFF
TGCGCCAGCAGCTTGGGGCAGACGAACACCGGGGAGCTGTTTTTT
>NA|NA|TRBJ1-2|TRBV3-1/TRBV3-2
CASSRPGQDQGYTF
TGTGCCAGCAGCCGCCCAGGGCAGGACCAAGGCTACACCTTC
>TRBD2|NA|TRBJ2-5|TRBV3-1/TRBV3-2
CASSRLAVYQETQYF
TGTGCCAGCAGCCGGCTAGCGGTGTACCAAGAGACCCAGTACTTC
>NA|once|TRBJ2-2|TRBV5-4
CASSPNAPNTGELFF
TGTGCCAGCAGCCCGAATGCGCCGAACACCGGGGAGCTGTTTTTT
>TRBD1|NA|TRBJ2-7|TRBV3-1/TRBV3-2
CASSQRRTGRVDEQYF
TGTGCCAGCAGCCAACGACGGACAGGGCGAGTGGACGAGCAGTACTTC
>TRBD1|NA|TRBJ1-1|TRBV5-1
CASSLSRDRNTEAFF
TGCGCCAGCAGCTTGTCCAGGGACAGAAACACTGAAGCTTTCTTT
>NA|NA|TRBJ2-7|TRBV7-7
CASSLAGQYEQYF
TGTGCTAGCAGCTTAGCGGGACAGTACGAGCAGTACTTC